This TCR beta chain was identified in a study of low-dose radiotherapy and immunotherapy resistance in tumors. Alpha and beta chains were covered, as first-strand cDNA relied on TRAV- and TRBV-specific primers. TCR amplification used 20 to 25 PCR cycles, a constant-region primer and a V-primer adapter. Amplification of isolated mRNA was accomplished via in vitro transcription. TCRdb ran MiXCR on the reads and lists one entry per CDR3 protein. The data show tens of thousands of distinct CDR3 sequences, 15% to 20% seen once. The CDR3 extends over 15 amino acids. The germline V and J ends were trimmed by 7 bases and 7 bases, with 23 bases remaining between them. Germline V gives CDR1 MNHGY, CDR2 SAAAGT. Time point given: before trial treatment. Nivolumab, ipilimumab, aspirin, low-dose cyclophosphamide and low-dose radiotherapy were given to donors. Remarks on this clonotype: This likely reflects a read error, since a far larger clone is one base away.

The gene calls are TRBV6-8 and TRBJ2-7; D might be TRBD1 (5 bases). The TCR sequence derives from a male donor with prostate cancer. The source material was PBMCs, sampled before treatment. CDR3 residues: CASTEGVGPYNEQYF. The DNA for the CDR3 is TGTGCCAGCACCGAAGGGGTCGGCCCCTACAATGAGCAGTACTTC.